What follows are 8 T cell receptor beta chains derived from one specimen sequenced in a study of early T cells in non-severe SARS-CoV-2 infection. Via MiXCR, TCRdb re-called the 5' RACE reads, giving one row per CDR3 protein. The sample lists around 80,000 distinct CDR3 sequences; roughly 13% were seen once. The sequenced sample consisted of whole blood. The receptors come from an adult who was a healthcare worker with PCR-confirmed SARS-CoV-2 infection or an uninfected control (not recorded which).

This clonotype was picked up many times. The gene calls are TRBV12-3 or TRBV12-4 and TRBJ1-5, with D possibly TRBD1 on 5 matching bases. Trimming shortened V by 7 bases and J by 0 bases, and 13 bases separated the two germline ends. This CDR3 region has 15 residues. CDR3 residues: CASTSGLSSNQPQHF. CDR3 nucleotides: TGTGCCAGCACCTCGGGACTGAGTAGCAATCAGCCCCAGCATTTT.

The chain employs TRBV19 and TRBJ1-5, with 8 positions matching TRBD1. Trimming cost V 3 bases and J 3 bases; bases outside gene matches: 7. The germline V gene has CDR1 LNHDA and CDR2 SQIVND (reference sequence). CDR3 size: 16 residues. CDR3 loop: CASSMDRVGFNQPQHF. The CDR3 coding sequence is TGTGCCAGTAGTATGGACAGGGTCGGATTCAATCAGCCCCAGCATTTT.

CDR3 in amino acids: CSARAQTGGTGDTQYF. CDR3 nucleotide sequence: TGCAGTGCTAGAGCCCAGACAGGGGGAACCGGGGATACGCAGTATTTT. The chain links TRBV20-1 to TRBJ2-3; TRBD1 matches 9 bases. The CDR3 has 16 residues. V gave up 1 base and J gave up 6 bases; unmatched junction bases: 11. Germline-derived CDR1 and CDR2 are DFQATT and SNEGSKA (reference sequence).

This rearrangement joins TRBV30 to TRBJ2-3, with a weak D call TRBD2 (6 bases). V shed 4 bases and J shed 3 bases, with 8 bases lying between them. This CDR3 is built from 12 residues. CDR1 is GTSNPN, CDR2 SVGIG, per germline (reference sequence). CDR3 coding DNA: TGTGCCTGGAACGGGGGTACAGATACGCAGTATTTT. Protein product: CAWNGGTDTQYF.

The J gene is TRBJ2-1, the V gene TRBV7-2; D unclear. The V end was cut by 3 bases, the J end by 1 base, with 7 bases between. This CDR3 has 14 amino acids. CDR1 and CDR2 (germline): SGHTA, FQGNSA. This CDR3 is CASSLGRSYNEQFF. The CDR3 DNA is TGTGCCAGCAGCTTGGGCAGGTCCTACAATGAGCAGTTCTTC.

CDR3 DNA: TGTGCCAGCAGCTCCTTAGCGGGGGCGGCAGATACGCAGTATTTT. Its translation is CASSSLAGAADTQYF. This chain links TRBV7-2 with TRBJ2-3, with 9 positions matching TRBD2. CDR3 size: 15 residues. Germline lookup yields CDR1 SGHTA and CDR2 FQGNSA. V shed 4 bases and J 4 bases; nucleotides not matched to a gene: 6.

V is TRBV29-1 and J is TRBJ1-1; the D is unclear. There are 13 residues in the CDR3. The germline CDR1 and CDR2 sequences are SQVTM and ANQGSEA. The V gene lost 7 bases and the J gene lost 0 bases, with 12 bases spanning the gap. The CDR3 loop is CSDRGRLNTEAFF. The CDR3 nucleotides are TGCAGCGACCGCGGTAGATTGAACACTGAAGCTTTCTTT.

The rearrangement links TRBV18 to TRBJ1-2; D remains unclear. This CDR3 has 13 residues. From germline, CDR1 is KGHSH and CDR2 LQKENI. Trimming stripped 4 bases from V and 4 bases from J, with 10 bases between. In DNA form, the CDR3 reads TGTGCCAGCTCACAAGCCTCAGGCTATGGCTACACCTTC. Translating it yields CASSQASGYGYTF.